Listed below are T cell receptor beta chains from one sample, sequenced in a study of blood T cell repertoires in COVID-19. Here immunoSEQ multiplex PCR was the method, and the copy in TCRdb shows in-frame clones only, minus some. The sample has roughly 55,000 clones, almost 80% seen once. Material for sequencing was peripheral blood. These receptors all come from a man in his 60s with acute or convalescent COVID-19. Each CDR3 is given with its conserved first and last residue. The D gene is left open where the match is weak. Size is stated for part of the rows, as once, few or many counts, or as a class when the clone is expanded.

j_call v_call d_call clone_size cdr3_aa cdr3_nt
TRBJ1-5 TRBV12-5 TRBD1 - CASGMGQSNQPQHF TGTGCTAGTGGCATGGGACAGAGCAATCAGCCCCAGCATTTT
TRBJ2-5 TRBV27 - - CASSRGGAPETQYF TGTGCCAGCAGTAGGGGGGGGGCCCCAGAGACCCAGTACTTC
TRBJ1-1 TRBV5-1 - - CASSLQGNMATEAFF TGCGCCAGCAGCTTGCAGGGAAATATGGCCACTGAAGCTTTCTTT
TRBJ1-6 TRBV28 TRBD1 - CATGDRAYSSYNSPLHF TGTGCCACCGGGGACAGGGCCTACAGCTCCTATAATTCACCCCTCCACTTT
TRBJ2-2 TRBV6-4 - - CASSDSNIEGPGELFF TGTGCCAGCAGTGACTCGAATATTGAGGGCCCCGGGGAGCTGTTTTTT
TRBJ1-1 TRBV10-3 TRBD1 - CAISEVISVGGQWDTEAFF TGTGCCATCAGTGAGGTAATAAGTGTAGGGGGCCAATGGGACACTGAAGCTTTCTTT
TRBJ1-2 TRBV10-2 TRBD1 medium-sized CASSGTEHNYGYTF TGCGCCAGCTCTGGGACAGAGCACAACTATGGCTACACCTTC
TRBJ2-7 TRBV28 TRBD1 - CASSRTGGSYEQYF TGTGCCAGCAGTCGGACAGGGGGTTCCTACGAGCAGTACTTC
TRBJ1-2 TRBV27 TRBD1 few CASSLSTGTGVAIGYTF TGTGCCAGCAGTTTATCGACGGGGACAGGGGTGGCCATCGGCTACACCTTC
TRBJ1-4 TRBV30 TRBD1 - CAWRGTGEKSEKLFF TGTGCCTGGAGGGGAACAGGGGAGAAAAGCGAAAAACTGTTTTTT
TRBJ2-7 TRBV7-7 - - CASSPYRQGGVQYF TGTGCCAGCAGCCCCTACAGACAGGGCGGGGTGCAGTACTTC
TRBJ1-1 TRBV2 - - CASSITGFWELNTEAFF TGTGCCAGCAGCATCACAGGGTTTTGGGAACTGAACACTGAAGCTTTCTTT
TRBJ1-2 TRBV11-2 - - CASSYNSGYGYTF TGTGCCAGCAGCTACAACAGCGGCTATGGCTACACCTTC
TRBJ1-5 TRBV6-1 TRBD1 - CASSEERAGQGPFQPQHF TGTGCCAGCAGTGAAGAAAGGGCTGGACAGGGTCCTTTTCAGCCCCAGCATTTT
TRBJ2-1 TRBV19 TRBD1 - CASSSFFMTGAHRGEQFF TGTGCCAGTAGCTCTTTCTTCATGACAGGGGCGCATAGGGGTGAGCAGTTCTTC
TRBJ2-5 TRBV7-2 TRBD1 once CASSLAGTYPGQEETQYF TGTGCCAGCAGCTTAGCGGGGACTTACCCGGGACAGGAAGAGACCCAGTACTTC
TRBJ1-1 TRBV30 - - CAWRAGGRTEAFF TGTGCCTGGAGAGCCGGAGGTAGAACTGAAGCTTTCTTT
TRBJ2-5 TRBV18 - - CASSPNVRETQYF TGTGCCAGCTCACCAAATGTCCGAGAGACCCAGTACTTC
TRBJ1-2 TRBV10-2 - - CASSESPLNYGYTF TGCGCCAGCAGTGAGTCCCCCCTTAACTATGGCTACACCTTC
TRBJ2-4 TRBV7-9 TRBD1 - CASSLARDSRMDIQYF TGTGCCAGCAGCTTAGCCCGGGACAGCAGGATGGACATTCAGTACTTC
TRBJ2-1 TRBV6-2/TRBV6-3 TRBD2 - CASSLLLTSGGSYNEQFF TGTGCCAGCAGTTTATTATTGACTAGCGGGGGCTCCTACAATGAGCAGTTCTTC
TRBJ2-1 TRBV15 TRBD2 - CATSSDGGAGSEQFF TGTGCCACCAGCAGTGACGGGGGGGCTGGGAGTGAGCAGTTCTTC
TRBJ2-5 TRBV12-5 TRBD1 - CASGPQGASRETQYF TGTGCTAGTGGTCCACAGGGGGCCTCTAGAGAGACCCAGTACTTC
TRBJ1-1 TRBV29-1 - - CSVVAGRRVNTEAFF TGCAGCGTTGTGGCGGGGCGAAGAGTGAACACTGAAGCTTTCTTT
TRBJ1-4 TRBV18 TRBD1 - CASSPAGTDGKLFF TGTGCCAGCTCACCCGCCGGGACAGATGGAAAACTGTTTTTT
TRBJ1-1 TRBV2 - - CASSEAFYTEAFF TGTGCCAGCAGTGAAGCTTTCTACACTGAAGCTTTCTTT
TRBJ1-4 TRBV9 TRBD1 - CASSPRQGEAKLFF TGTGCCAGCAGCCCGCGACAGGGGGAGGCAAAACTGTTTTTT
TRBJ1-3 TRBV5-1 - few CASSLAYGGSSGNTIYF TGCGCCAGCAGCTTGGCCTATGGGGGGAGCTCTGGAAACACCATATATTTT
TRBJ1-2 TRBV14 - - CASSSGQSYGYTF TGTGCCAGCAGCTCCGGACAGAGCTATGGCTACACCTTC
TRBJ2-1 TRBV12-3/TRBV12-4 - - CASSTAPVNEQFF TGTGCCAGCAGTACCGCCCCAGTGAATGAGCAGTTCTTC
TRBJ1-5 TRBV11-2 - once CASSLVRDQPQHF TGTGCCAGCAGCTTAGTCAGGGATCAGCCCCAGCATTTT
TRBJ2-1 TRBV27 - - CASSPTGYNEQFF TGTGCCAGCAGTCCCACAGGGTACAATGAGCAGTTCTTC
TRBJ1-6 TRBV5-1 - once CASSHSRVADSPLHF TGCGCCAGCAGCCATTCCAGGGTCGCTGATTCACCCCTCCACTTT
TRBJ1-4 TRBV18 TRBD1 - CASSPGQGAYEKLFF TGTGCCAGCTCTCCAGGACAGGGGGCTTATGAAAAACTGTTTTTT
TRBJ1-2 TRBV10-2 - - CASSEPGAYGYTF TGCGCCAGCAGTGAGCCTGGGGCTTATGGCTACACCTTC
TRBJ1-1 TRBV30 - - CAWTTDITEAFF TGTGCCTGGACGACCGACATAACTGAAGCTTTCTTT
TRBJ2-3 TRBV9 - - CASSATNSPDTQYF TGTGCCAGCAGCGCGACCAACAGCCCAGATACGCAGTATTTT
TRBJ2-5 TRBV14 - few CASSQGPVQTQYF TGTGCCAGCAGCCAAGGGCCCGTCCAGACCCAGTACTTC
TRBJ2-6 TRBV6-4 TRBD1 - CASSPGTAGANVLTF TGTGCCAGCAGTCCCGGGACAGCTGGGGCCAACGTCCTGACTTTC
TRBJ2-2 TRBV4-1 - - CASSQSGYTGELFF TGCGCCAGCAGCCAATCAGGGTACACCGGGGAGCTGTTTTTT
TRBJ1-2 TRBV6-5 - - CASRRANYGYTF TGTGCCAGCAGGAGGGCTAACTATGGCTACACCTTC
TRBJ1-4 TRBV9 TRBD1 - CASSPFGQAGGEKLFF TGTGCCAGCAGCCCATTCGGACAGGCGGGGGGTGAAAAACTGTTTTTT
TRBJ1-6 TRBV5-1 - - CASSLGQKNSPLHF TGCGCCAGCAGCTTGGGACAGAAAAATTCACCCCTCCACTTT
TRBJ2-5 TRBV9 TRBD1 - CASSVDRGLETQYF TGTGCCAGCAGCGTCGACAGGGGTTTAGAGACCCAGTACTTC
TRBJ1-3 TRBV5-1 - few CASSLSVSGNTIYF TGCGCCAGCAGCTTGTCAGTCTCTGGAAACACCATATATTTT
TRBJ1-1 TRBV27 - - CASSLIAGALRGTEAFF TGTGCCAGCAGTTTAATTGCAGGGGCATTACGTGGGACTGAAGCTTTCTTT
TRBJ1-3 TRBV18 - once CASSPIGTKSGNTIYF TGTGCCAGCTCACCGATCGGCACTAAGTCTGGAAACACCATATATTTT
TRBJ1-1 TRBV4-2 TRBD1 - CASSKGAQEWNTEAFF TGTGCCAGCAGCAAGGGGGCACAAGAGTGGAACACTGAAGCTTTCTTT
TRBJ2-5 TRBV5-4 TRBD2 - CASSLAGGETQYF TGTGCCAGCAGCTTGGCCGGGGGGGAGACCCAGTACTTC
TRBJ1-3 TRBV19 - - CASSILLGNTIYF TGTGCCAGTAGTATCCTACTGGGAAACACCATATATTTT
TRBJ1-5 TRBV5-1 - - CASSLEAGDQPQHF TGCGCCAGCAGCTTGGAGGCAGGGGATCAGCCCCAGCATTTT
TRBJ2-2 TRBV28 - - CASSSSGATGELFF TGTGCCAGCAGTTCGAGTGGAGCGACCGGGGAGCTGTTTTTT
TRBJ2-7 TRBV25-1 TRBD1 - CAISRTGEEQYF TGTGCCATCTCAAGGACAGGGGAAGAGCAGTACTTC
TRBJ2-1 TRBV2 TRBD1 - CASGQGDNEQFF TGTGCCAGCGGACAGGGTGACAATGAGCAGTTCTTC